These T cell receptor beta chains were read from a single sample in a study of CD8 T cells in Susac syndrome. TCRdb re-called the immunoSEQ multiplex PCR reads through MiXCR, storing one row per CDR3 protein. The table shows 150,000 to 200,000 distinct CDR3 sequences, with 91% occurring only once. The sequenced sample was CD4+ T cells from PBMCs. These receptor sequences come from a human donor with Susac syndrome. The CDR3 runs from the conserved cysteine through the conserved F or W. Fields, in order: D gene, clone size, J gene, V gene, CDR3 protein, CDR3 DNA. The D gene is left open where the match is weak. Only part of the rows carry a size: once, few, many, or a class if the clone is expanded.

.,.,TRBJ2-7,TRBV5-4,CASSSKEGGNYEQYF,TGTGCCAGCAGCTCAAAGGAGGGGGGGAACTACGAGCAGTACTTC
.,.,TRBJ2-2,TRBV27,CASSLRTATGELFF,TGTGCCAGCAGTCTAAGGACAGCCACCGGGGAGCTGTTTTTT
.,.,TRBJ1-2,TRBV28,CASIALWQGGGYTF,TGTGCCAGCATCGCGTTGTGGCAGGGCGGTGGCTACACCTTC
.,.,TRBJ2-1,TRBV9,CASSVSPVATNNEQFF,TGTGCCAGCAGCGTATCCCCGGTGGCCACAAACAATGAGCAGTTCTTC
TRBD1,.,TRBJ1-2,TRBV3-1,CASTTRQGYGYTF,TGTGCCAGCACCACCAGACAGGGCTATGGCTACACCTTC
TRBD1,.,TRBJ2-2,TRBV9,CASSITTSGQSTGELFF,TGTGCCAGCAGCATAACTACGTCGGGACAGAGTACCGGGGAGCTGTTTTTT
.,.,TRBJ2-2,TRBV5-4,CASSFIGVSTGELFF,TGTGCCAGCAGCTTCATAGGGGTATCCACCGGGGAGCTGTTTTTT
TRBD1,once,TRBJ2-7,TRBV20-1,CSKDRGLSYEQYF,TGCAGTAAGGACAGGGGGCTCTCCTACGAGCAGTACTTC
.,.,TRBJ2-1,TRBV2,CASLELTNNEQFF,TGTGCCAGCCTCGAACTAACAAACAATGAGCAGTTCTTC
.,.,TRBJ2-3,TRBV19,CATALGGSTDTQYF,TGTGCCACCGCACTGGGGGGCAGCACAGATACGCAGTATTTT
.,once,TRBJ1-5,TRBV7-8,CASSLGTAYSNQPQHF,TGTGCCAGCAGCTTAGGGACAGCTTATAGCAATCAGCCCCAGCATTTT
.,.,TRBJ2-3,TRBV27,CASSLSEGPDTQYF,TGTGCCAGCAGTTTAAGTGAGGGGCCAGATACGCAGTATTTT
.,.,TRBJ2-5,TRBV29-1,CSVEGWGSETQYF,TGCAGCGTTGAAGGGTGGGGGTCAGAGACCCAGTACTTC
.,.,TRBJ2-4,TRBV6-1,CASSGGAGNIQYF,TGTGCCAGCAGTGGAGGGGCGGGAAACATTCAGTACTTC
TRBD2,.,TRBJ2-7,TRBV12-5,CASGLFGGRSSYEQYF,TGTGCTAGTGGTTTGTTTGGCGGGAGGAGCTCCTACGAGCAGTACTTC
TRBD2,.,TRBJ2-7,TRBV29-1,CSVVSGTTTKEQYF,TGCAGCGTTGTGTCCGGGACTACGACAAAGGAGCAGTACTTC
TRBD1,once,TRBJ1-4,TRBV12-3/TRBV12-4,CASSFGDRDDEKLFF,TGTGCCAGCAGTTTTGGTGACAGGGATGATGAAAAACTGTTTTTT
TRBD1,.,TRBJ1-5,TRBV20-1,CSATVSGGGGGDSSNQPQHF,TGCAGTGCCACCGTCTCAGGGGGGGGAGGGGGCGATTCGAGCAATCAGCCCCAGCATTTT
TRBD1,.,TRBJ2-2,TRBV18,CASSQNRGRDGTGELFF,TGTGCCAGCTCACAGAACAGGGGGCGCGATGGAACCGGGGAGCTGTTTTTT
.,.,TRBJ2-5,TRBV30,CARGENPPETQYF,TGTGCCCGGGGCGAAAACCCGCCAGAGACCCAGTACTTC
.,.,TRBJ2-1,TRBV11-2,CASSSGPGEQFF,TGTGCCAGCAGCTCTGGACCTGGAGAGCAGTTCTTC
.,.,TRBJ2-2,TRBV12-3/TRBV12-4,CASRRGTRADTGELFF,TGTGCCAGCAGGCGTGGGACTCGCGCGGACACCGGGGAGCTGTTTTTT
.,.,TRBJ2-1,TRBV12-3/TRBV12-4,CASSTRGTDRYNEQFF,TGTGCCAGCAGTACCCGGGGCACCGACCGCTACAATGAGCAGTTCTTC
.,.,TRBJ1-5,TRBV6-1,CASSAYGGPQHF,TGTGCCAGCAGTGCGTATGGGGGGCCCCAGCATTTT
TRBD2,.,TRBJ2-5,TRBV20-1,CSARGGLAGVQETQYF,TGCAGTGCTAGGGGTGGACTAGCGGGAGTACAAGAGACCCAGTACTTC
.,.,TRBJ1-5,TRBV19,CASSGQTSNQPQHF,TGTGCCAGTAGCGGACAGACTAGCAATCAGCCCCAGCATTTT
TRBD2,.,TRBJ2-5,TRBV5-1,CASSVTSGSEETQYF,TGCGCCAGCAGTGTAACTAGCGGGAGCGAAGAGACCCAGTACTTC
.,.,TRBJ1-2,TRBV24-1,CATNGYTF,TGTGCCACCAACGGCTACACCTTC
.,.,TRBJ1-1,TRBV4-1,CASSHRDMNTEAFF,TGCGCCAGCAGCCATAGAGACATGAACACTGAAGCTTTCTTT
TRBD1,.,TRBJ2-5,TRBV4-2,CASSQGTVETQYF,TGTGCCAGCAGCCAGGGGACAGTAGAGACCCAGTACTTC
TRBD2,.,TRBJ2-3,TRBV20-1,CSASGTSASTDTQYF,TGCAGTGCGAGCGGGACTAGCGCAAGCACAGATACGCAGTATTTT
TRBD2,.,TRBJ2-1,TRBV5-1,CASSFGLLAASYNEQFF,TGCGCCAGCAGCTTTGGCCTACTAGCGGCCTCCTACAATGAGCAGTTCTTC
.,.,TRBJ1-1,TRBV27,CASSLRAGGEAFF,TGTGCCAGCAGTCTACGTGCAGGCGGAGAAGCTTTCTTT
TRBD1,once,TRBJ1-4,TRBV2,CASREQGANEKLFF,TGTGCCAGCAGAGAACAGGGGGCTAACGAAAAACTGTTTTTT
.,.,TRBJ2-7,TRBV5-1,CASSPLDSTYEQYF,TGCGCCAGCAGCCCCCTCGACAGCACCTACGAGCAGTACTTC
TRBD1,.,TRBJ2-1,TRBV29-1,CSGSDRGWKNEQFF,TGCAGCGGCAGTGACAGGGGGTGGAAAAACGAGCAGTTCTTC
.,.,TRBJ1-1,TRBV18,CASSQTGLTEAFF,TGTGCCAGCTCACAAACAGGGCTCACTGAAGCTTTCTTT
TRBD1,.,TRBJ1-3,TRBV19,CASAGTAGNTIYF,TGTGCCAGCGCCGGGACAGCTGGAAACACCATATATTTT
.,once,TRBJ1-1,TRBV5-6,CASSWGKGTEAFF,TGTGCCAGCAGCTGGGGAAAAGGCACTGAAGCTTTCTTT
.,few,TRBJ2-3,TRBV6-5,CASSSAGSTDTQYF,TGTGCCAGCAGCTCAGCGGGTAGCACAGATACGCAGTATTTT
.,.,TRBJ1-2,TRBV28,CASTPPSVAYANYGYTF,TGTGCCAGCACCCCTCCCTCGGTTGCATACGCTAACTATGGCTACACCTTC
.,.,TRBJ2-3,TRBV2,CASLVGPSTDTQYF,TGTGCCAGCCTGGTAGGACCTAGCACAGATACGCAGTATTTT